Detailed here is one TCR beta chain. This clonotype was counted ten times or more. There is no known antigen for this receptor. No per-base quality is available; no much larger clone lies one base away. The sample belongs to a study of T-cell memory formation after mild COVID-19 (dated by TCRdb to the early 2020s). Notes on the research overall: TCR sequence clusters from the two donors were largely donor specific. In a couple of donors, T-cell clones that expanded and contracted after mild COVID-19 were followed by sequencing TCRalpha and TCRbeta repertoires longitudinally. Two young, previously healthy adult volunteers, one female and one male, were included in the cohort.

V lost 8 bases and J lost 8 bases; the stretch between them is 16 bases long. Reading the germline V gene gives CDR1 ENHRY and CDR2 SYGVKD. The cysteine opens and the phenylalanine closes a CDR3 of 13 amino acids. The kept DNA is CDR3 alone, 39 bases in frame from the first base. The sequencing machine was an Illumina NovaSeq 6000. TCRalpha and TCRbeta cDNA libraries were constructed by 5'RACE with constant-segment primers, with sample barcodes and unique molecular identifiers being introduced. Trizol reagent was used to extract RNA from every sample. Amplification of the libraries took two PCR steps, and the second step added a second sample barcode plus Illumina TruSeq adapters. Sequencing of the libraries was done on an Illumina NovaSeq, producing 2 x 150 bp paired-end reads. Concerning the study's data processing: Reads were demultiplexed and collapsed into UMI-guided consensus sequences with migec v1.2.7. Using mixcr v2.1.11, the UMI consensuses were aligned to TRA and TRB V and J templates and assembled into clonotypes. A clonotype was counted as expanded or contracted only when both edgeR and NoisET called the clonotype significant, with the noise models trained on biological replicates. edgeR calls used a false discovery rate-adjusted p below 0.01 and a log2 fold-change threshold of 1. As an exploratory analysis of dynamics, PCA with hierarchical clustering was applied to max-normalized trajectories of the 1000 most abundant clonotypes. Separately sequenced CD4+ and CD8+ repertoires were used to assign a CD4 or CD8 phenotype to each responding clone. TCRdb passed the public sequencing reads through fastp at Q25 and MiXCR, retaining productive beta sequences. Each entry is one CDR3 protein sequence, shown with its most common DNA and genes. Here the V and J calls rest on TCRdb's processing, not on the authors' analysis. The sample table lists 90,000 to 120,000 distinct CDR3 sequences, 14% of them with a count of one. The ten largest clones take up 35% to 40% of the sample.

Ficoll-Paque density gradient centrifugation was used to isolate PBMCs. The full study reports these points: Contracting CD4+ clones were found mainly in CM and EM memory subsets, while CD8+ clones were enriched in EMRA. SARS-CoV-2 specificity was not confirmed for the second-wave clones peaking on day 37. Some responding clones were detected in pre-infection memory, suggesting pre-existing cross-reactive memory T cells joined the SARS-CoV-2 response. Balanced CD4/CD8 phenotypes were observed for clones contracting from day 15 to 85, whereas a bias towards CD4+ was observed for a second wave of clones expanding from day 15 to 37. The study included only two mild cases, and larger cohorts that include severe cases with pre-infection samples were judged to be necessary.

The TCR was taken from a young man who had mild COVID-19 (a few samples of this study predate the infection). The sample titles of this study are shuffled in the database, so cell type and time point are left out; the donor was told from shared clones. Sequenced: PBMCs or a T cell subset sorted from them (not recorded which). The V and J genes are TRBV10-3 and TRBJ1-3; no D gene call is confident. CDR3 sequence: CAIGPAFMHTIYF. The base sequence is TGTGCCATCGGACCGGCCTTTATGCACACCATATATTTT.